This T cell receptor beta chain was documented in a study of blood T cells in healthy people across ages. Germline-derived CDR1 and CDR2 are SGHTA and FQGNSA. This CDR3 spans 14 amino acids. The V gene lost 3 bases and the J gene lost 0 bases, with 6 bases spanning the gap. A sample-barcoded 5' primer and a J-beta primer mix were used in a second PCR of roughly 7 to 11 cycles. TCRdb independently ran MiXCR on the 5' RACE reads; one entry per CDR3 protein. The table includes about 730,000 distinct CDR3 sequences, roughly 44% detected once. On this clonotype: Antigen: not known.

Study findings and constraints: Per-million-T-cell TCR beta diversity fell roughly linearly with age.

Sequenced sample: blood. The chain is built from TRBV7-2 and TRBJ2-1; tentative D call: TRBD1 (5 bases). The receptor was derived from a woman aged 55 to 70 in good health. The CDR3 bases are TGTGCCAGCAGCTTCCAGGGCTCCTACAATGAGCAGTTCTTC. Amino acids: CASSFQGSYNEQFF.